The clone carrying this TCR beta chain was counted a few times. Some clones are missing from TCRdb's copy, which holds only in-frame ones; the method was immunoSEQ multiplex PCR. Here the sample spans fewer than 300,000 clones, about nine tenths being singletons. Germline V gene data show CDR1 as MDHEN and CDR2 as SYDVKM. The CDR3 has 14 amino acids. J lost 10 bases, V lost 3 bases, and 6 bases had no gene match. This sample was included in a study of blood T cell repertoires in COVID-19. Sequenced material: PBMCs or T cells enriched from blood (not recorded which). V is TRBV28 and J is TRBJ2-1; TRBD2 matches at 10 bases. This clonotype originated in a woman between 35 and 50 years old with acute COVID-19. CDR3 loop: CASSFLAGAREQFF. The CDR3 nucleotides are TGTGCCAGCAGTTTCCTAGCGGGAGCGAGAGAGCAGTTCTTC.